This entry lists 6 T cell receptor beta chains sequenced from one sample in a study of patients and donors after allogeneic stem cell transplantation. TCRdb processed the RT-PCR reads anew with MiXCR; each CDR3 protein has one entry. The repertoire has about 150,000 distinct CDR3 sequences, 30% to 45% of them found once; the top ten carry 50%. The sample consisted of blood, either unsorted or a sorted T cell fraction (not recorded which). The receptors were gathered from a human donor who was either an allogeneic HSCT recipient or a stem cell or donor lymphocyte infusion donor (not recorded which). It is not recorded whose cells these are; they may come from a transplant donor.

V and J are TRBV9 and TRBJ2-1; D might be TRBD2 (7 bases). Germline V lookup: CDR1 SGDLS, CDR2 YYNGEE. V was shortened by 3 bases and J by 5 bases, with 18 bases between the two germline ends. The CDR3 runs 16 residues. The CDR3 nucleotides are TGTGCCAGCAGCGCCGGCGGGCGGGGGCTGAACAATGAGCAGTTCTTC. Residues: CASSAGGRGLNNEQFF.

This clonotype was seen only a few times. The V call is TRBV6-6, the J call TRBJ1-4; no reliable D call. Germline values: CDR1 MNHNY, CDR2 SVGAGI (reference sequence). The V gene lost 5 bases and the J gene lost 4 bases, with 11 bases spanning the gap. The CDR3 runs 14 residues. The CDR3 DNA follows: TGTGCCAGCAGTGTCGGACGGGGTAATGAAAAACTGTTTTTT. This codes for CASSVGRGNEKLFF.

This rearrangement joins TRBV20-1 to TRBJ2-1, with 9 bases that match TRBD2. The CDR3 runs to 13 residues. With V trimmed by 2 bases and J by 7 bases, 3 bases remained unmatched. In germline, CDR1 is DFQATT, CDR2 SNEGSKA (reference sequence). The DNA of the CDR3 is TGCAGTGCTAGACCTAGCGGGGCGAATGAGCAGTTCTTC. This codes for CSARPSGANEQFF.

The genes are TRBV18 and TRBJ1-2; TRBD1 might be the D (6 bases). CDR1 is KGHSH, CDR2 LQKENI, per germline. This CDR3 region has 17 residues. V shed 5 bases and J shed 0 bases, with 19 bases lying between them. The CDR3 DNA is TGTGCCAGCTCAGCAGGAGAGATCGGACAGACTAACTATGGCTACACCTTC. Amino acid sequence: CASSAGEIGQTNYGYTF.

This clonotype was detected ten times or more. J is TRBJ1-5 and V is TRBV20-1, with D unresolved. Germline CDR1 and CDR2: DFQATT and SNEGSKA (reference sequence). With 0 bases removed from V and 0 bases from J, the gap between germline ends came to 18 bases. The CDR3 has 18 residues. The CDR3 spells CSARDPRAGRNSNQPQHF. Here the CDR3 DNA reads TGCAGTGCTAGAGACCCGCGGGCAGGCAGGAATAGCAATCAGCCCCAGCATTTT.

The J gene is TRBJ2-3, the V gene TRBV12-3 or TRBV12-4; possibly TRBD2 for D (5 bases). The CDR3 is 15 amino acids. V lost 3 bases and J 1 base, leaving 11 bases between the germline ends. As DNA, the CDR3 is TGTGCCAGCAGTTTCGGAGGAGGAGGCACAGATACGCAGTATTTT. Translated: CASSFGGGGTDTQYF.